This T cell receptor (beta chain) was observed in a study of post-analysis software for immune sequencing data. For this clonotype: Its matching antigen is unknown.

This CDR3 is built from 15 residues. Trimming cost V 4 bases and J 6 bases, with 19 bases left between them. Every TCR beta cDNA library bore unique molecular identifiers. T cells, roughly 0.85 to 10 million of them, yielded about 500,000 cDNA molecules. TCRdb independently ran MiXCR on the PCR reads; one entry per CDR3 protein. This sample has 380,000 or so distinct CDR3 sequences, with around a third found just once. Study-wide results and caveats: Controls showed significantly higher normalized Chao1 diversity than did multiple sclerosis patients. Higher frequency in patients than in controls was seen for about 5 TRBV segments, with TRBV5-6, TRBV5-1 and TRBV20-1 among them. Strong co-clustering by F measure was evident for samples that had been prepared in the same batch.

The sample taken for sequencing was blood. This clonotype was sampled from a girl aged 10 to 17 with multiple sclerosis. V usage is TRBV12-3 or TRBV12-4 and J usage is TRBJ2-7; D might be TRBD1 (6 bases). The CDR3: CASSSLHRAPGEQYF. The CDR3 coding sequence is TGTGCCAGCAGTTCCCTACACAGGGCTCCGGGCGAGCAGTACTTC.